This T cell receptor (beta chain) was found in a study of CD8+CD57+ T cells in acquired aplastic anemia. The overall study: Sorted CD4+ and CD8+ cells gave a mean 3.2 ug DNA, range about 0.19 to 27.4 ug.

Patients included in sequencing had previously demonstrated CD8+CD57+ cell expansion by flow cytometry. The use of genomic DNA as template underpinned the TCR beta VDJ and CDR3 profiling. TCRdb processed the reads anew with MiXCR; each CDR3 protein has one entry. The table lists under 200,000 distinct CDR3 sequences, 40% to 50% of them singletons. Trimming took 6 bases from V and 5 from J, leaving 11 bases between them. Germline V gives CDR1 SNHLY, CDR2 FYNNEI. CDR3 length: 12 residues. The table lists this clonotype with a few counts. Its antigen is as yet unknown. Study results and limitations: No significant patient-versus-control difference appeared in CD8+ Simpson's diversity. Patients and controls shared under 35 CD8+ CDR3 sequences, which appeared highly expressed in patients and within their immunodominant clones.

This clonotype originated in a human donor with aplastic anemia. The chain is built from TRBV2 and TRBJ2-7; D possibly corresponds to TRBD1 (6 bases). The sequenced sample consisted of sorted CD4+, CD8+, or CD8+CD57+ T cells (not recorded which) from PBMCs. CDR3 sequence (DNA): TGTGCCAGCAGGCCACAGGGCGACGAGCAGTACTTC. Translated: CASRPQGDEQYF.